The rows below give T cell receptor beta chains drawn from one sample of a study of CXCR3-negative and CXCR3-positive naive CD8 T cells. TCRdb reprocessed the 5' RACE reads and reports one entry per CDR3 protein, with no DNA. The repertoire table contains under 110,000 distinct CDR3 sequences. Material: naive CXCR3+ CD8+ T cells from blood. These receptors all come from a human donor in good health. Some clones in this sample may be carry-over from other donors' samples. Each CDR3 is given with its conserved first and last residue.

V gene,J gene,CDR3 protein
TRBV3-1,TRBJ2-7,CASSQGQEQYF
TRBV4-2,TRBJ2-1,CASSQGRVAGYYNEQFF
TRBV6-5,TRBJ1-5,CASSLSGVAQPQHF
TRBV9,TRBJ2-7,CASSALGGSVEQYF
TRBV7-2,TRBJ1-1,CASSASRGESGLTEAFF
TRBV6-1,TRBJ1-5,CASIGQDDQPQHF
TRBV6-6,TRBJ1-2,CASSYPTASANYGYTF
TRBV19,TRBJ2-2,CASSIDTGELFF
TRBV20-1,TRBJ2-6,CSARDRNSGANVLTF
TRBV6-5,TRBJ2-7,CASSFAGTYEQYF
TRBV19,TRBJ2-3,CASSDRDRTDTQYF
TRBV7-9,TRBJ1-1,CASRHEDRSPDKAFF
TRBV25-1,TRBJ2-7,CASSPGSSWGYEQYF
TRBV27,TRBJ2-3,CASRWDTRDTQYF
TRBV28,TRBJ2-7,CASSLPLYIGLYEQYF
TRBV7-2,TRBJ2-3,CASSLGPTDSTDTQYF
TRBV12-3/TRBV12-4,TRBJ2-4,CASSLVNNIQYF
TRBV7-6,TRBJ2-3,CASSSGPPVQYF
TRBV12-5,TRBJ1-1,CASGFSEGANTEAFF
TRBV29-1,TRBJ2-2,CSVYANTGELFF
TRBV12-3/TRBV12-4,TRBJ1-3,CASSSASSGNTIYF
TRBV4-3,TRBJ1-1,CASSQDPRNTEAFF
TRBV7-9,TRBJ2-2,CASSRAGTGELFF
TRBV2,TRBJ2-3,CASSHPGTSGTDTQYF
TRBV7-9,TRBJ2-1,CASSLAPGGLGAEQFF
TRBV4-1,TRBJ2-5,CASSQGPGLKETQYF
TRBV20-1,TRBJ2-1,CSASLGLSSYNEQFF
TRBV28,TRBJ1-5,CASSLLGISDQPQHF
TRBV20-1,TRBJ2-7,CSAMDLGITSYEQYF
TRBV7-9,TRBJ2-5,CASSPPDRAETQYF
TRBV20-1,TRBJ2-1,CSAPLPELAGGPSYNEQFF
TRBV12-3/TRBV12-4,TRBJ2-7,CASSRTGVSSYEQYF
TRBV6-5,TRBJ1-1,CASSYGGRAEAFF
TRBV27,TRBJ2-2,CASSAYLTGLGTGELFF
TRBV10-2,TRBJ2-7,CASSEAPGQGAFEQYF
TRBV29-1,TRBJ1-2,CSVDEGGSYGYTF
TRBV11-2,TRBJ2-2,CASSLVASWTGELFF
TRBV11-3,TRBJ1-1,CASGEQGATEAFF
TRBV27,TRBJ1-2,CASSPAGSALYYGYTF
TRBV12-3/TRBV12-4,TRBJ1-6,CASSPTGVAYNSPLHF
TRBV2,TRBJ2-5,CASSGGAETQYF
TRBV4-3,TRBJ2-1,CASSQDPSGDEQFF
TRBV28,TRBJ2-3,CASSSGLRGTQYF
TRBV10-3,TRBJ2-7,CAIRNELAGASRSYEQYF
TRBV28,TRBJ2-3,CASSIPTSGADTQYF
TRBV30,TRBJ1-4,CAWSGAGTTTNEKLFF
TRBV29-1,TRBJ1-1,CSVEWAEQENTEAFF
TRBV29-1,TRBJ2-1,CSVETPGNYYNEQFF
TRBV4-3,TRBJ1-1,CASSQARGTEAFF
TRBV29-1,TRBJ2-5,CSGAGQETQYF
TRBV7-8,TRBJ1-2,CASSLEGGDFYGYTF
TRBV11-2,TRBJ2-1,CASSPEGRDEVF
TRBV7-9,TRBJ2-1,CASSLSSGYSYNEQFF
TRBV20-1,TRBJ2-7,CSARTGGAYEQYF
TRBV7-3,TRBJ1-2,CASSLQGADGYTF
TRBV29-1,TRBJ2-5,CSVADDQTQYF
TRBV4-3,TRBJ2-7,CASSQEYRGYEQYF